This TCR beta chain originates from a study of cytomegalovirus exposure and HLA in healthy donors. Study observations and caveats: Sequencing depth roughly uniform across donors was assumed in presence/absence analyses.

The J segment lost 4 bases and the V segment lost 5 bases, leaving 16 bases of the junction unmatched. The CDR3 runs 18 residues. Germline-derived CDR1 and CDR2 are SGHVT and SQSDAQ. In regard to this clone: Its cognate antigen is unknown.

Primers for the PCR totalled 60 Vbeta and 13 Jbeta. The method was immunoSEQ multiplex PCR; TCRdb's version includes in-frame clones alone and lacks a portion of them. Of about 120,000 clones in the sample, roughly 79% were seen once. The chain links TRBV7-4 to TRBJ2-7, with TRBD2 identical over 11 bases. The TCR originated in a woman aged 35 to 49 in good health and CMV-seronegative. The sequenced sample was PBMCs. The CDR3 reads CASSLEALPSGRMYEQYF. The CDR3 DNA sequence: TGTGCCAGCAGCCTCGAAGCCCTCCCTAGCGGGAGGATGTACGAGCAGTACTTC.